This record looks at one TCR beta chain sequence and its context. Other nucleotide sequences in the sample specify the same CDR3. Clones were sequenced by immunoSEQ multiplex PCR, and TCRdb holds only the in-frame ones, with some missing. This table holds roughly 170,000 clones, around 87% found once. The data originate from a study of blood T cell repertoires in COVID-19. From germline, CDR1 is SGDLS and CDR2 YYNGEE. The CDR3 is 13 residues long. After removal of 2 bases from V and 6 bases from J, the junction contained 1 base not matched to a gene. This clonotype was obtained from a man aged 40-49 years with active or convalescent COVID-19. Material: peripheral blood. The rearrangement links TRBV9 to TRBJ2-1; the match to TRBD1 covers 8 bases. CDR3 in DNA: TGTGCCAGCAGCGTGGACAGGGTCAATGAGCAGTTCTTC. It codes for CASSVDRVNEQFF.